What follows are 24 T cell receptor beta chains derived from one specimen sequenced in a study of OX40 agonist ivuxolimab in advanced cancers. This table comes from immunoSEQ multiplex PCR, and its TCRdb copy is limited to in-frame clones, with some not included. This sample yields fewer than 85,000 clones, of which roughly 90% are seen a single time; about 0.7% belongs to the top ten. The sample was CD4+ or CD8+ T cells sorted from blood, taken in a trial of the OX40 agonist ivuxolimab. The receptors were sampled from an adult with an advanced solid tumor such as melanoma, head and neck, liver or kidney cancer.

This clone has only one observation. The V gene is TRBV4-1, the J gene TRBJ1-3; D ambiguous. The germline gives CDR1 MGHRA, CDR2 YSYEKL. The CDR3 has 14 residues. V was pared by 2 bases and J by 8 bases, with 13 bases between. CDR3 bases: TGCGCCAGCAGCCAACATCTCCTGCCTGACACCATATATTTT. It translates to CASSQHLLPDTIYF.

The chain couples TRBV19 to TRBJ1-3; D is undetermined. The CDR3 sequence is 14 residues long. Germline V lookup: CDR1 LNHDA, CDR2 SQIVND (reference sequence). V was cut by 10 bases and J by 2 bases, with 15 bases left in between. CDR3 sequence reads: CATTRFGTGNTIYF. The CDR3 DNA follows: TGTGCCACTACCCGGTTCGGGACTGGAAACACCATATATTTT. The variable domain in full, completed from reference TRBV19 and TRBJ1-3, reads DGGITQSPKYLFRKEGQNVTLSCEQNLNHDAMYWYRQDPGQGLRLIYYSQIVNDFQKGDIAEGYSVSREKKESFPLTVTSAQKNPTAFYLCATTRFGTGNTIYFGEGSWLTVV.

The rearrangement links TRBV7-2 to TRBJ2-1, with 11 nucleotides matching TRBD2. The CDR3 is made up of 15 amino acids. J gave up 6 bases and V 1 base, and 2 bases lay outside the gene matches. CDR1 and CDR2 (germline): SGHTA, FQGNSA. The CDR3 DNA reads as TGTGCCAGCAGCTTAGTCCTAGCGGGAGGCAATGAGCAGTTCTTC. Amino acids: CASSLVLAGGNEQFF. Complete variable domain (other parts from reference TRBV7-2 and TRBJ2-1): GAGVSQSPSNKVTEKGKDVELRCDPISGHTALYWYRQSLGQGLEFLIYFQGNSAPDKSGLPSDRFSAERTGGSVSTLTIQRTQQEDSAVYLCASSLVLAGGNEQFFGPGTRLTVL.

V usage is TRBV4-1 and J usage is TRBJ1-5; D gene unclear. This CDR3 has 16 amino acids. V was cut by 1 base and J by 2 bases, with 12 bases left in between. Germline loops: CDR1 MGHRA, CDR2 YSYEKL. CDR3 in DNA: TGCGCCAGCAGCCAAGGCTTGGGGAGAGGCAATCAGCCCCAGCATTTT. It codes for CASSQGLGRGNQPQHF.

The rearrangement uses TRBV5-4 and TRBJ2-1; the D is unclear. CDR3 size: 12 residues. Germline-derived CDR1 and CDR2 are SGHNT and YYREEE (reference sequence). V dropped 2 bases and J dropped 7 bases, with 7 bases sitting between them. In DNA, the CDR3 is TGTGCCAGCAGCTTTGAGAGGAATGAGCAGTTCTTC. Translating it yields CASSFERNEQFF. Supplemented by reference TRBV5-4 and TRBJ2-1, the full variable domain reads ETGVTQSPTHLIKTRGQQVTLRCSSQSGHNTVSWYQQALGQGPQFIFQYYREEENGRGNFPPRFSGLQFPNYSSELNVNALELDDSALYLCASSFERNEQFFGPGTRLTVL.

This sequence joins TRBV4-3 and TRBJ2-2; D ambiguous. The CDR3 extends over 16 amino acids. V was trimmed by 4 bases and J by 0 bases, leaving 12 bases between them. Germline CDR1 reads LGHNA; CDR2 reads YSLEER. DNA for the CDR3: TGCGCCAGCAGCCCAGACCTAACTACGAACACCGGGGAGCTGTTTTTT. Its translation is CASSPDLTTNTGELFF.

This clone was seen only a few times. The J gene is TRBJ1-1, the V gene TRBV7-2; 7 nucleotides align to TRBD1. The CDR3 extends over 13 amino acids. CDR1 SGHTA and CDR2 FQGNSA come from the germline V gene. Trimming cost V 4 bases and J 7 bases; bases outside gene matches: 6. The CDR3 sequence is CASSSTGAREAFF. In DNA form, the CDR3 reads TGTGCCAGCAGCTCTACAGGGGCCCGTGAAGCTTTCTTT.

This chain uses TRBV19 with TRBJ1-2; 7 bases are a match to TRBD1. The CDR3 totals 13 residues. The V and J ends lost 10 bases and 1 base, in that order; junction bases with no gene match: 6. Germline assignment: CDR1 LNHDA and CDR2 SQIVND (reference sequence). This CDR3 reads CATRQGRNYGYTF. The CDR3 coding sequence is TGTGCCACCCGACAGGGACGTAACTATGGCTACACCTTC.

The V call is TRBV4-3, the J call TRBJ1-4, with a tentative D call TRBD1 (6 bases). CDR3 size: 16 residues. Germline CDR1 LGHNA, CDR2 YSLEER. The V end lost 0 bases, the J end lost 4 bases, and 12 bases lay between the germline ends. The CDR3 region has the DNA TGCGCCAGCAGCCAAGATCTCGGGACACGTAATGAAAAACTGTTTTTT. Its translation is CASSQDLGTRNEKLFF.

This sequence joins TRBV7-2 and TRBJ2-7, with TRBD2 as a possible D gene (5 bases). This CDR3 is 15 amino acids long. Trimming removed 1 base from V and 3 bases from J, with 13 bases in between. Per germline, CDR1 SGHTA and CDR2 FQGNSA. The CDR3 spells CASSLGAAEFYEQYF. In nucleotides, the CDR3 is TGTGCCAGCAGCTTAGGGGCAGCGGAATTCTACGAGCAGTACTTC.

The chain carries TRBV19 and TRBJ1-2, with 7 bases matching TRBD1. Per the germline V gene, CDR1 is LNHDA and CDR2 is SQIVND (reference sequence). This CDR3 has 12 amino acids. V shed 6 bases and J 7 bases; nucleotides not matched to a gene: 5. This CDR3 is CASSRTGGGYTF. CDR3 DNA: TGTGCCAGTAGCCGGACAGGAGGTGGCTACACCTTC.

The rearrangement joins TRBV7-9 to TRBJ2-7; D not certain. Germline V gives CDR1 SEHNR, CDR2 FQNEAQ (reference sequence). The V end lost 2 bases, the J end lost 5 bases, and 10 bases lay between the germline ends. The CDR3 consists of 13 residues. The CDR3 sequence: CASSLFEPHEQYF. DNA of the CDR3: TGTGCCAGCAGCTTATTCGAGCCCCACGAGCAGTACTTC.

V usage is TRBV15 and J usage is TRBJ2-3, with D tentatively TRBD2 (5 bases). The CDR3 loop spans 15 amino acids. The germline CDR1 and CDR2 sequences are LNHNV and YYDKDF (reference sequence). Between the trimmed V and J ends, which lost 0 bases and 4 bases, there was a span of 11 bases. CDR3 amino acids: CATSRDAVAPDTQYF. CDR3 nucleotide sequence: TGTGCCACCAGCAGAGACGCGGTAGCGCCAGATACGCAGTATTTT.

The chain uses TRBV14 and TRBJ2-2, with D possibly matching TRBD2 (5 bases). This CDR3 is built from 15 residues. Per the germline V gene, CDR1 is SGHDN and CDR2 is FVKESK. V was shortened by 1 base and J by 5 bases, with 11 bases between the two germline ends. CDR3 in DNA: TGTGCCAGCAGCCAAGTCGACGGGGAAACCGGGGAGCTGTTTTTT. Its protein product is CASSQVDGETGELFF.

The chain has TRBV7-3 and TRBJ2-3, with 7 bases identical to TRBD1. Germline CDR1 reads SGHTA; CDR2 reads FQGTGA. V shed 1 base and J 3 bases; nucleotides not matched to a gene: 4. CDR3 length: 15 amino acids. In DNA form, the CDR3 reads TGTGCCAGCAGCTTAAGAGGGGGCGGGACAGATACGCAGTATTTT. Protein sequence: CASSLRGGGTDTQYF.

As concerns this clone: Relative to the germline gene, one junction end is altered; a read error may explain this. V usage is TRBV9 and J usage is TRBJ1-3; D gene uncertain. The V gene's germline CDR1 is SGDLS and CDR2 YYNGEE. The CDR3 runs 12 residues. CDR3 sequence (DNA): TGTGCTCTTGGCAGACTGGGAAGCACCATATATTTT. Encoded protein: CALGRLGSTIYF.

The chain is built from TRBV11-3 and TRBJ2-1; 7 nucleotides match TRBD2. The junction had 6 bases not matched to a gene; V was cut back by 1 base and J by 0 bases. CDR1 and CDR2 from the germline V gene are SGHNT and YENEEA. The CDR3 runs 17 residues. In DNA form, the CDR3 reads TGTGCCAGCAGCTTAGGGGTGGGCGGGGGCTCCTACAATGAGCAGTTCTTC. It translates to CASSLGVGGGSYNEQFF.

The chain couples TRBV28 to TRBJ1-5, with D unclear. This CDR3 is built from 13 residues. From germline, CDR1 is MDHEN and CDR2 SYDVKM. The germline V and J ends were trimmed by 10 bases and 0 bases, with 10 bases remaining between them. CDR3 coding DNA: TGTGCCACCTCGAGGAATAGCAATCAGCCCCAGCATTTT. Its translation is CATSRNSNQPQHF.

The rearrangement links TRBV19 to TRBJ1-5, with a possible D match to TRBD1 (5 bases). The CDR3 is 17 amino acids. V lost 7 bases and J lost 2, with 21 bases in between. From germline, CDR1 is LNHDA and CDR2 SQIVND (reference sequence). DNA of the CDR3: TGTGCCAGTAAAATCGGGACCGCGGGAACTGGCAATCAGCCCCAGCATTTT. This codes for CASKIGTAGTGNQPQHF.

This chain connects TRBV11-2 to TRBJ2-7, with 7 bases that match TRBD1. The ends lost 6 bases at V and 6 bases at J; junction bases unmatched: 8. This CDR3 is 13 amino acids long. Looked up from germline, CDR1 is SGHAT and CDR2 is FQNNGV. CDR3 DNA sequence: TGTGCCAGCAGTAAAGACAGGGTAGGCGAGCAGTACTTC. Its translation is CASSKDRVGEQYF.

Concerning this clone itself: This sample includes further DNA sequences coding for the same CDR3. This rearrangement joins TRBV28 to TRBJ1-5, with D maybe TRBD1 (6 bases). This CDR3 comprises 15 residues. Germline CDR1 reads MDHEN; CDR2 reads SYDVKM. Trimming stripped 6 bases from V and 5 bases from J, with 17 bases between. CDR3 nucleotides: TGTGCCAGCAGGGAGGGGGGTCAGGGGTATCAGCCCCAGCATTTT. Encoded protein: CASREGGQGYQPQHF.

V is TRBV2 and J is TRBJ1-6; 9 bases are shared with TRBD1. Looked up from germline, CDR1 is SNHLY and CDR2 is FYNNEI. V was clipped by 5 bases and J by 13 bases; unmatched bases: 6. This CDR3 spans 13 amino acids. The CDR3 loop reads CASSRTGVPPLHF. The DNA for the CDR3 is TGTGCCAGCAGTCGGACAGGGGTACCCCCCCTCCACTTT.

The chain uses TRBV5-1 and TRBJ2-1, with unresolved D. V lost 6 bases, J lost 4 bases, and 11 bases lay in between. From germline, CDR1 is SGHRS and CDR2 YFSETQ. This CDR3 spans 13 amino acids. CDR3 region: CASKLVAYNEQFF. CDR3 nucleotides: TGCGCCAGCAAGCTAGTTGCGTACAATGAGCAGTTCTTC.

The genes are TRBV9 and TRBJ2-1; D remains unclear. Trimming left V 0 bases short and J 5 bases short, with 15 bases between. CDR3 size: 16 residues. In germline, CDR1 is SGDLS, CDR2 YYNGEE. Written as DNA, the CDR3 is TGTGCCAGCAGCGTAGCTACAACTCTACGGAACAATGAGCAGTTCTTC. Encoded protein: CASSVATTLRNNEQFF.